The entry that follows covers one T cell receptor (beta chain) sequence. Its antigen is undetermined. The sample comes from a study of OX40 agonist ivuxolimab in advanced cancers. Looking at the study overall: Prior therapy, whether anti-PD-1, anti-PD-L1 or anti-CTLA-4, was allowed, and 40% had some.

The CDR3 totals 17 residues. In germline, CDR1 is SGHVS, CDR2 FQNEAQ. With 4 bases clipped from V and 4 bases from J, the junction kept 13 bases outside the gene matches. Profiling relied on immunoSEQ multiplex PCR, and the TCRdb table lists in-frame clones only, not all of them. Of 40,000 to 60,000 clones listed, 80% to 90% are singletons. Study results and limitations: The study did not work out the antigen specificity of the expanded peripheral T cells. Among the least clonally expanded were partial responders at 0.1-3.0 mg/kg.

The V gene is TRBV7-8, the J gene TRBJ2-5; 9 bases line up with TRBD2. This sequence originates from an adult with an advanced solid tumor such as melanoma, head and neck, liver or kidney cancer. The sample was CD4+ or CD8+ T cells sorted from blood, taken in a trial of the OX40 agonist ivuxolimab. CDR3 nucleotides: TGTGCCAGCAGCTCTTATGCTGGGACTAGCTTGCGAGAGACCCAGTACTTC. Its translation: CASSSYAGTSLRETQYF.